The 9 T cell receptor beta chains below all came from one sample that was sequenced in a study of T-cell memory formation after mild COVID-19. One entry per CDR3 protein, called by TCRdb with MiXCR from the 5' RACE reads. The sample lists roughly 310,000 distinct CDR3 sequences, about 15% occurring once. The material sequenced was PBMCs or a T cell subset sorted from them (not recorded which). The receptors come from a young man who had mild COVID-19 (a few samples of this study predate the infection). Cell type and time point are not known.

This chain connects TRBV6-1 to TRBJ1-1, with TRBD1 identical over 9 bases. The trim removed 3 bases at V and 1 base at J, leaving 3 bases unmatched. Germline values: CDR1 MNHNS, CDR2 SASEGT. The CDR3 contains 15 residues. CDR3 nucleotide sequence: TGTGCCAGCAGTGAGTGGACAGGGGCGAACACTGAAGCTTTCTTT. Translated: CASSEWTGANTEAFF.

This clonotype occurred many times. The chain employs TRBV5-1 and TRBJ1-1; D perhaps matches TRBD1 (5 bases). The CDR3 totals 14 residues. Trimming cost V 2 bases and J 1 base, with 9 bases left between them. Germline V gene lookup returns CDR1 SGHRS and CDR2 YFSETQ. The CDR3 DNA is TGCGCCAGCAGCTTCCAGGGACCGAACACTGAAGCTTTCTTT. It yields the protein CASSFQGPNTEAFF.

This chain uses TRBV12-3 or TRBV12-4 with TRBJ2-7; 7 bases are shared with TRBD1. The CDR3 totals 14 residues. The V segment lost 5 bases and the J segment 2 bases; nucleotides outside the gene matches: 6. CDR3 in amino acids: CASSTWTGTYEQYF. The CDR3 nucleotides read TGTGCCAGCAGTACCTGGACAGGTACCTACGAGCAGTACTTC.

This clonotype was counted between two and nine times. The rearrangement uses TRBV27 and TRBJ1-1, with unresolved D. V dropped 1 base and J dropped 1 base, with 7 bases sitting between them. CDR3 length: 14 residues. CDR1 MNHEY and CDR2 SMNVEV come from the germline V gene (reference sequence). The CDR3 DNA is TGTGCCAGCAGTTTATTATCGGGGAACACTGAAGCTTTCTTT. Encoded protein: CASSLLSGNTEAFF.

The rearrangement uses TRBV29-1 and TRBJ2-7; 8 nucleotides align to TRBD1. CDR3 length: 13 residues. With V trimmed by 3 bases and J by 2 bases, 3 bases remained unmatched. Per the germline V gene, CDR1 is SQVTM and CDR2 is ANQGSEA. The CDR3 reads CSVDQTGAYEQYV. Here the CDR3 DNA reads TGCAGCGTTGACCAGACAGGGGCCTACGAGCAGTACGTC.

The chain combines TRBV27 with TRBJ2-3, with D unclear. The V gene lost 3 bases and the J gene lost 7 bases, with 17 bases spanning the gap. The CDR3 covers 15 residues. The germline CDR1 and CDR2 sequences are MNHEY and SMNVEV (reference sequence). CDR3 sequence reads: CASSFSASFRYTQYF. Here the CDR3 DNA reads TGTGCCAGCAGTTTTTCGGCTAGTTTTAGGTATACGCAGTATTTT.

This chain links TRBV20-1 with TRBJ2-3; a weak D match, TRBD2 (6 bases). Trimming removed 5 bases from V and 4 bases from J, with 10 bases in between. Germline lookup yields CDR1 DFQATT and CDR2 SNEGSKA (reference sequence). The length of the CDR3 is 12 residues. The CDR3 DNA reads TGCAGTGCTTCCCCGGGAGCAGATACGCAGTATTTT. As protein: CSASPGADTQYF.

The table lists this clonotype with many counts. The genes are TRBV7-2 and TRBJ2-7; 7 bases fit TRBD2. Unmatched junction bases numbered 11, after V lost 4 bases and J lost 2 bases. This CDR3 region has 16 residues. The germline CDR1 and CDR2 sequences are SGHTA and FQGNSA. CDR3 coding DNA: TGTGCCAGCAGCTCCCCGGCAGAGCGGGGCACCTACGAGCAGTACTTC. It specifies CASSSPAERGTYEQYF.

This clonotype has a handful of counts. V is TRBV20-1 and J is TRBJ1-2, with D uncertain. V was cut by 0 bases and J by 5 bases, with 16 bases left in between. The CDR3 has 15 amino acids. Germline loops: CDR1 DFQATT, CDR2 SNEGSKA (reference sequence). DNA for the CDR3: TGCAGTGCTAGAGATTGGACTGGAGGGCAGTATGGCTACACCTTC. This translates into CSARDWTGGQYGYTF.